Presented here are 3 T cell receptor beta chains from one specimen sequenced in a study of T cells in Graves' hyperthyroidism and ophthalmopathy. The investigators amplified TCR beta CDR3 regions from RNA transcripts. The TCR CDR3 was amplified in a first-round RT-PCR using the HTBI primer set. A single record per CDR3 protein comes from TCRdb applying MiXCR to the multiplex PCR reads. The table records around 350,000 distinct CDR3 sequences, less than 20% of them present only once. The sequenced sample was blood. The receptors were sampled from a woman younger than 30 with Graves' hyperthyroidism that later progressed to Graves' ophthalmopathy.

This clonotype turned up a few times. The chain joins TRBV14 to TRBJ2-3; 13 nucleotides match TRBD2. From germline, CDR1 is SGHDN and CDR2 FVKESK. This CDR3 contains 15 residues. V shed 4 bases, J shed 7 bases, and the junction held 5 bases outside the gene matches. The CDR3 DNA sequence: TGTGCCAGCAGCCCCGGGACTAGCGGGACATATACGCAGTATTTT. Protein sequence: CASSPGTSGTYTQYF.

This rearrangement joins TRBV2 to TRBJ2-5, with 7 bases aligning to TRBD1. Losses at the gene ends were 3 bases for V and 4 bases for J; bases not matched to a gene: 5. This CDR3 has 14 amino acids. Germline V CDR1 and CDR2: SNHLY, FYNNEI. The CDR3 loop is CASSEPGDRETQYF. For the CDR3, the DNA is TGTGCCAGCAGTGAGCCAGGGGACAGAGAGACCCAGTACTTC. Complete variable domain (other parts from reference TRBV2 and TRBJ2-5): EPEVTQTPSHQVTQMGQEVILRCVPISNHLYFYWYRQILGQKVEFLVSFYNNEISEKSEIFDDQFSVERPDGSNFTLKIRSTKLEDSAMYFCASSEPGDRETQYFGPGTRLLVL.

Ten or more counts support this clonotype. The chain employs TRBV5-1 and TRBJ2-1, with 7 bases aligning to TRBD1. Trimming removed 4 bases from V and 1 base from J; junction bases left unmatched: 8. The germline CDR1 and CDR2 sequences are SGHRS and YFSETQ. The CDR3 is 16 residues long. DNA of the CDR3: TGCGCCAGCAGCCCCAACCACAGGGGATCCTACAATGAGCAGTTCTTC. This codes for CASSPNHRGSYNEQFF.